This TCR beta chain emerged from a study of human T cells and chemical hapten exposure (dated by TCRdb to the early 2020s). Some background on the complete study: For sensitization, 2% DPC in acetone was applied to a 2 cm by 2 cm area of upper inner arm skin. Throughout the roughly 23-week study period, patients were also given weekly therapeutic DPC doses on the scalp. Patch testing was done on the upper back using Finn chambers containing 0.01% DPC, and results were scored after 6 days according to International Contact Dermatitis Research Group standards. Alopecia areata with under or over 50% scalp involvement, alopecia totalis and alopecia universalis were represented in the patient cohort, which was mostly female. The libraries were sequenced as a pool, and the TCR yield per sample differed mostly because of small variations in library volumes within the pool. In alopecia patients, the study followed how the peripheral blood TCR repertoire changed in vivo over primary and secondary sensitization to diphenylcyclopropenone (DPC), a hapten. Blood was sampled from patients pre-sensitization (week 0) and at 2, 6 and about 24 weeks after DPC sensitization. Around 29 alopecia patients provided blood for TCR sequencing at one to four time points (pre-sensitization, 2, 6 and 24 weeks).

The germline V gene supplies CDR1 LGHNA and CDR2 YSLEER. The CDR3 measures 16 amino acids from cysteine to phenylalanine. The DNA shown is the 48-base CDR3, in frame from base 1. V and J are truncated by 0 bases and 1 base respectively, leaving an intervening sequence of 13 bases. Sample time point, as interpreted from the label and publication: patch test 1, 2 weeks after DPC sensitization. Read against the paper, the sample's treatment or condition label means: therapeutic diphenylcyclopropenone sensitization with weekly scalp DPC. At each patch-test visit, blood was drawn before the patch test was applied. Patients were considered eligible if aged 18 to 70, diagnosed with alopecia and deemed suitable for DPC therapy, and patients were excluded if pregnant. Total RNA was isolated from unfractionated whole blood collected in Tempus Blood RNA tubes. General study outcomes and caveats: Alopecia, a presumed autoimmune disease, was present in all patients, so the immune response of the patients might differ from that of healthy individuals. The number of PT1 expanded TCRs positively correlated with patch test score, significant at thresholds 8, 16 and 32 but not 4. The number of TCRs above 1 in 1000 frequency did not change with DPC sensitization; there was no evidence of global repertoire structure alterations. Compared with pre-sensitization or healthy control sets, expanded TCRs formed significantly more large CDR3 similarity clusters, which is consistent with antigen-driven responses. Repeated subsampling changed both the strength of the expansion versus patch-test correlation and the threshold at which the correlation became significant.

This clonotype was observed many times. Its binding antigen is unknown. It has no much larger one-base neighbor in the sample; base qualities were not kept. Libraries were made using RACE. Instrument used: NextSeq 500. During library preparation, unique molecular identifiers were attached to individual cDNA molecules so that TCRs could be counted quantitatively and reproducibly. From each blood RNA sample, both TCR alpha and TCR beta chains were sequenced. The authors' pipeline ran thus. A median of around 100,000 TCRs per sample was observed, with a range of 23,224 to 690,600. V, J and CDR3 annotation of the TCR reads was carried out using the Decombinator software suite. For the PS versus PT1 abundance plots, all samples were subsampled to the same number of TCRs (28,000). Expanded TCRs were defined as absent before sensitization and observed at least eight times at the 2-week time point. The raw public data were reprocessed by TCRdb itself: fastp quality trimming at Q25, MiXCR clonotype calling, in-frame beta chains only. Merged by CDR3 protein, the rows form single entries marked with the most common genes and DNA. The authors' filters were not applied to this entry. Here the sample has approximately 340,000 distinct CDR3 sequences; around 7% occur a single time. Together, the top ten hold roughly 7.9% of the sample.

Source: whole blood, taken in connection with sensitization to the hapten diphenylcyclopropenone (DPC). This TCR derives from a woman aged 18-35 years with alopecia areata. Some clones in this sample may be carry-over from other donors' samples. The chain uses TRBV4-3 and TRBJ2-7, with no confidently assigned D gene. The sequence in DNA is TGCGCCAGCAGCCAAGATCCCCCAGGACGGTCCTACGAGCAGTACTTC. Its protein product is CASSQDPPGRSYEQYF.